The T cell receptor (beta chain) under discussion was sequenced for a study of OX40 agonist ivuxolimab in advanced cancers. Study-wide background: Partial responses were observed in three patients, of whom one had hepatocellular carcinoma and two had cutaneous melanoma.

Findings of the study overall: Compared with others, partial responders at 0.1-3.0 mg/kg displayed clonal expansion among the lowest. Which antigen the expanded peripheral T cells recognized is unknown.

Produced via immunoSEQ multiplex PCR; TCRdb's table is partial and in-frame only. The table lists tens of thousands of clones, approximately 90% of them singletons, with roughly 0.2% in the top ten. This clone appeared a single time. Antigen specificity is unknown. Germline-derived CDR1 and CDR2 are SGHRS and YFSETQ. The V gene lost 1 base and the J gene lost 2 bases, with 8 bases spanning the gap. CDR3 length: 14 residues. The origin of this receptor is an adult with an advanced solid tumor such as melanoma, head and neck, liver or kidney cancer. Sequencing used CD4+ or CD8+ T cells sorted from blood, obtained in a trial of the OX40 agonist ivuxolimab. V usage is TRBV5-1 and J usage is TRBJ2-3; D gene ambiguous. The CDR3 DNA is TGCGCCAGCAGCTTGACCAGATCCACAGATACGCAGTATTTT. It is translated as CASSLTRSTDTQYF.